This T cell receptor (beta chain) came from a study of blood T cell repertoires in COVID-19. Study as a whole: Sites across the United States, Italy and Spain contributed samples from acute and convalescent COVID-19. PBMCs, B-cell-depleted T cells, or T cells provided the cDNA or gDNA that made up the material.

Original data processing: By means of reference gene primer amplification, nucleated cell counts were estimated. Assay used: immunoSEQ multiplex PCR; TCRdb lists only in-frame clones, some missing. V, J and clone size were drawn from that table, and D and trimming were deduced from the DNA. The repertoire includes around 250,000 clones, around 88% of them detected once, and 5% to 6% sits in the top ten. V shed 4 bases and J shed 9 bases, with 13 bases lying between them. The CDR3 sequence is 13 residues long. The chain couples TRBV12-3 or TRBV12-4 to TRBJ2-1, with a tentative D call TRBD1 (5 bases). The material sequenced was peripheral blood. The source of this sequence is an elderly man with acute or convalescent COVID-19. CDR3 sequence (DNA): TGTGCCAGCAGTTGGGGCTTAAGGGGTGAGCAGTTCTTC. Translation gives CASSWGLRGEQFF.